This entry concerns a single T cell receptor beta chain. This clone was detected only once. The antigen it binds to is not known. No base quality values were provided; no much bigger clone lies one nucleotide off. CDR1 is given as SGHTA and CDR2 as FQGTGA, both from the germline V gene. The CDR3 sequence holds 14 residues, the cysteine and phenylalanine included. The read is trimmed to its CDR3 DNA, 42 bases read in frame from base 1. V has 5 bases trimmed and J has 9 bases trimmed; junction bases matching no gene number 4. One collaborating source in Seattle enrolled patients during active infection and followed them longitudinally through the course of disease. Each collaborating institution followed its own protocols to collect whole blood in K2EDTA tubes. For TCRbeta analysis, collaborators shipped samples in one of three forms: frozen whole blood, isolated PBMCs, or DNA extracted from either of those sample types.

TCRbeta CDR3 regions were amplified from genomic DNA using the immunoSEQ Assay, a bias-controlled multiplex PCR. The paper's processing steps were these. Within the assay, amplification of reference gene primers was used to estimate how many nucleated cells each sample contained. Sequence reads were collapsed and filtered to measure the absolute abundance of every unique TCRbeta CDR3 rearrangement. Productive Simpson clonality was computed per sample as the square root of Simpson's diversity index over productive rearrangements. The clones in this table, taken by TCRdb from immuneACCESS, are in-frame only. Not every clone is retained; where verified, under half of the shortfall comes from an unresolved V gene, and the cause of the rest is unknown. That table supplies the V and J calls and clone size; D and trimming were determined from the DNA. The sample has 200,000 or so clones on record, approximately 91% of them singletons. The ten largest clones represent about a sixth of the sample.

The data are from a study of blood T cell repertoires in COVID-19 (dated by TCRdb to the early 2020s). Broadly, across the study: Collaborator samples came from the United States, Italy and Spain and covered acute and convalescent phases of COVID-19. The prospective study material was composed of cDNA or gDNA derived from T cells, B-cell-depleted T cells, or PBMCs. The dataset comprised deeply sampled blood TCRbeta repertoires from subjects exposed to, actively infected with, or recovered from COVID-19. Where HLA class I and class II types were available, the types were taken from metadata supplied by the sample provider, not from assay-based typing. The repertoires were made available in a free public database intended to serve as a resource for research on the immune response to SARS-CoV-2. A de-identified subject ID, COVID-19 status, age in years and sex were almost always included in the sample metadata. Samples were obtained from the ongoing ImmuneRACE study (first 160 participants) and from 1,254 subjects provided by 6 global collaborators.

What the authors observed across the whole study: The quantity of clinical and demographic metadata differed by source and by participant and was supplied without curation.

The sequence was obtained from a man in his fifties with COVID-19, enrolled during active disease. The chain uses TRBV7-3 and TRBJ2-1; the central 13 bases match TRBD2. The material sequenced was peripheral blood. The DNA reads as follows: TGTGCCAGCAGCCGGACTAGCGGGAGATCTGAGCAGTTCTTC. It translates as CASSRTSGRSEQFF.